Below, one T cell receptor (beta chain) is given with its context. Repertoires were generated with immunoSEQ multiplex PCR, while TCRdb's copy carries only in-frame clones and drops some. The sample records 410,000 or so clones, over 75% being singletons. CDR3 length: 15 residues. Germline V gene lookup returns CDR1 SEHNR and CDR2 FQNEAQ (reference sequence). Trimming at V came to 5 bases and at J to 6 bases, leaving 6 bases not matched to a gene. The source of the sample is a study of blood T cell repertoires in COVID-19. In the study overall: Some COVID-19 samples were acute and others convalescent; all came from the United States, Italy and Spain. PBMCs, B-cell-depleted T cells, or T cells provided the cDNA or gDNA that made up the material.

Sequenced sample: peripheral blood. The chain couples TRBV7-9 to TRBJ2-2; 10 nucleotides align to TRBD1. This receptor was identified in a woman in her thirties or forties with COVID-19, enrolled during active disease. The CDR3 nucleotides read TGTGCCAGCAGCCGACGGGACAGGGGACCCGGGGAGCTGTTTTTT. It yields the protein CASSRRDRGPGELFF.